This T cell receptor beta chain derives from a study of blood T cell repertoires in COVID-19. Assay used: immunoSEQ multiplex PCR; TCRdb lists only in-frame clones, some missing. The table records about 180,000 clones, 80% to 85% of them present only once. The sequence was obtained from a woman between 35 and 50 years old with COVID-19, enrolled during active disease. The sequencing input was peripheral blood.

CDR3 region: CASSLATSGSLETQYF. CDR3 nucleotides: TGCGCCAGCAGCTTGGCCACTAGCGGGAGTTTAGAGACCCAGTACTTC. V usage is TRBV5-1 and J usage is TRBJ2-5; 11 nucleotides line up with TRBD2. V lost 0 bases, J lost 4 bases, and 5 bases stayed unmatched. Germline CDR1 and CDR2: SGHRS and YFSETQ. The CDR3 is made up of 16 amino acids.